The 13 T cell receptor beta chains listed next were all sequenced from one sample in a study of Ad26.COV2.S vaccination and SARS-CoV-2 variants. Only in-frame clones appear in the TCRdb table, and some are missing; sequencing was by immunoSEQ multiplex PCR. The table includes 400,000 to 500,000 clones, nearly 90% detected once. Treatment defined: roughly 19 received Ad26.COV2.S at low or high dose, single or two shots; about five received placebo; per-sample allocation not given. The samples date from day 63 after the first vaccine or placebo injection. The sequencing here drew on peripheral blood, taken in a trial of Ad26.COV2.S vaccine versus placebo. The receptors were gathered from a person aged 18-65 years who received the Ad26.COV2.S COVID-19 vaccine or a placebo.

V usage is TRBV10-3 and J usage is TRBJ2-1, with 10 nucleotides matching TRBD1. With V trimmed by 6 bases and J by 6 bases, 5 bases remained unmatched. The CDR3 extends over 14 amino acids. Germline V gene sequence: CDR1 ENHRY, CDR2 SYGVKD. For the CDR3, the DNA is TGTGCCATCAGCTGGGACAGGGGCGGCAATGAGCAGTTCTTC. Its protein product is CAISWDRGGNEQFF.

This chain uses TRBV15 with TRBJ1-5, with 7 bases fitting TRBD1. V lost 0 bases, J lost 0 bases, and 8 bases stayed unmatched. Germline CDR1 is LNHNV and CDR2 is YYDKDF (reference sequence). This CDR3 is 18 amino acids long. The CDR3 spells CATSRDLGTVDSNQPQHF. CDR3 DNA sequence: TGTGCCACCAGCAGAGATCTCGGGACAGTGGATAGCAATCAGCCCCAGCATTTT.

The rearrangement joins TRBV27 to TRBJ2-5; D is undetermined. V was trimmed by 1 base and J by 1 base, leaving 7 bases between them. This CDR3 region has 14 residues. Germline V gene data show CDR1 as MNHEY and CDR2 as SMNVEV (reference sequence). CDR3 nucleotide sequence: TGTGCCAGCAGTTTATTTGGGCCCCAAGAGACCCAGTACTTC. Translating it yields CASSLFGPQETQYF.

The chain links TRBV7-9 to TRBJ1-1; D gene unclear. Germline CDR1 is SEHNR and CDR2 is FQNEAQ (reference sequence). The CDR3 totals 13 residues. The V end lost 4 bases, the J end lost 5 bases, and 11 bases lay between the germline ends. CDR3 DNA sequence: TGTGCCAGCAGCTCCTGGCTAGGAACTGAAGCTTTCTTT. Its translation: CASSSWLGTEAFF.

The J gene is TRBJ1-4, the V gene TRBV7-2; D is perhaps TRBD1 (5 bases). The CDR3 length is 12 residues. Germline CDR1 SGHTA, CDR2 FQGNSA. V was trimmed by 5 bases and J by 11 bases, leaving 12 bases between them. CDR3 residues: CASSTGGGKLFF. CDR3 sequence (DNA): TGTGCCAGCAGCACGGGGGGGGGTAAACTGTTTTTT.

The chain is built from TRBV6-5 and TRBJ2-5, with D tentatively TRBD1 or TRBD2 (7 bases each). The germline V gene encodes CDR1 MNHEY and CDR2 SVGAGI. V lost 5 bases to trimming and J lost 5 bases, with 15 bases between them. CDR3 length equals 14 residues. The CDR3 is CASSNNRGGETQYF. The CDR3 DNA reads TGTGCCAGCAGTAATAACAGGGGAGGGGAGACCCAGTACTTC.

The rearrangement joins TRBV9 to TRBJ2-2, with no clear D. Trimming took off 0 bases at V and 3 bases at J, with 6 bases between the two ends. In germline, CDR1 is SGDLS, CDR2 YYNGEE. The CDR3 sequence is 14 residues long. The CDR3 DNA is TGTGCCAGCAGCGTAGATCAGTACACCGGGGAGCTGTTTTTT. Protein: CASSVDQYTGELFF.

This sequence joins TRBV19 and TRBJ2-7; TRBD1 agrees at 8 bases. With 3 bases clipped from V and 4 bases from J, the junction kept 8 bases outside the gene matches. The CDR3 loop spans 15 amino acids. CDR1 LNHDA and CDR2 SQIVND come from the germline V gene (reference sequence). CDR3 amino acids: CASSIQAGGWYEQYF. In DNA, the CDR3 is TGTGCCAGTAGTATCCAGGCAGGGGGCTGGTACGAGCAGTACTTC.

This clone was found once. The genes are TRBV5-4 and TRBJ1-6, with 12 bases that match TRBD1. With V trimmed by 4 bases and J by 8 bases, 4 bases remained unmatched. The CDR3 loop spans 15 amino acids. Germline V CDR1 and CDR2: SGHNT, YYREEE (reference sequence). CDR3 residues: CASSGGQGAYSPLHF. Here the CDR3 DNA reads TGTGCCAGCAGCGGGGGACAGGGGGCCTATTCACCCCTCCACTTT. The full variable domain, in which reference TRBV5-4 and TRBJ1-6 provide the parts outside the CDR3, is ETGVTQSPTHLIKTRGQQVTLRCSSQSGHNTVSWYQQALGQGPQFIFQYYREEENGRGNFPPRFSGLQFPNYSSELNVNALELDDSALYLCASSGGQGAYSPLHFGNGTRLTVT.

This chain links TRBV19 with TRBJ2-2; TRBD1 is a possible D gene (5 bases). CDR1 and CDR2 from the germline V gene are LNHDA and SQIVND (reference sequence). CDR3 length equals 14 residues. The germline V and J ends were trimmed by 7 bases and 5 bases, with 14 bases remaining between them. The DNA of the CDR3 is TGTGCCAGTACCGATCGAGCAGGGACCGGGGAGCTGTTTTTT. Amino acids: CASTDRAGTGELFF.

This chain uses TRBV5-1 with TRBJ1-2; TRBD1 agrees at 7 bases. In germline, CDR1 is SGHRS, CDR2 YFSETQ. The V gene end was trimmed by 3 bases and the J gene end by 6 bases; junction bases not matched to a gene: 11. The CDR3 covers 15 residues. CDR3 bases: TGCGCCAGCAGCTCGGGAGGGGGCAGGGGACATGGCTACACCTTC. It codes for CASSSGGGRGHGYTF.

The CDR3 nucleotides read TGTGCCACCAGTGATCCCCACGATAGGACAGGGGGCGTGGATACGCAGTATTTT. Translating it yields CATSDPHDRTGGVDTQYF. The J gene is TRBJ2-3, the V gene TRBV24-1, with TRBD1 identical over 11 bases. J lost 6 bases, V lost 3 bases, and 13 bases had no gene match. CDR3 length equals 18 residues. The germline CDR1 and CDR2 sequences are KGHDR and SFDVKD.

The J gene is TRBJ2-3, the V gene TRBV18; perhaps TRBD2 as D (6 bases). V lost 3 bases to trimming and J lost 4 bases, with 11 bases between them. The germline gives CDR1 KGHSH, CDR2 LQKENI. There are 14 residues in the CDR3. CDR3 nucleotides: TGTGCCAGCTCACCCTCCTGGGGGGCAGATACGCAGTATTTT. Protein product: CASSPSWGADTQYF.